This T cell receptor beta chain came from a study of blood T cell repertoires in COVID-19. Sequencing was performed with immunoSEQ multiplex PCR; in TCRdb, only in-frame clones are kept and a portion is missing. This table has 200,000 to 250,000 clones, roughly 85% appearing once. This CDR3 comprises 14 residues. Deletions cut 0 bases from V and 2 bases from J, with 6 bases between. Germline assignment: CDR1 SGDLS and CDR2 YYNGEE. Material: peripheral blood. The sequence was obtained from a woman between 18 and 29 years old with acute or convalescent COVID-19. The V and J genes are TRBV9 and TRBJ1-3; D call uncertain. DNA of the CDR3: TGTGCCAGCAGCGTAGGCGTGACTGGAAACACCATATATTTT. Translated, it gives CASSVGVTGNTIYF.